This TCR beta chain emerged from a study of T-cell reconstitution after alpha-beta-depleted transplantation in children (dated by TCRdb to the mid-2010s). With respect to the entire study: Using TCR repertoire profiling, the study quantitatively followed how T-cell immune reconstitution unfolded in children after TCRalphabeta/CD19-depleted allogeneic hematopoietic cell transplantation.

Reading the label with the study, this specimen's treatment or condition is: allogeneic hematopoietic cell transplantation with graft depleted of TCRalphabeta T cells and CD19 B cells. The transplant recipients were children given TCRalphabeta/CD19-depleted allogeneic hematopoietic cell grafts. Summary of the overall study and its limitations: Over subsequent months, a decline in hyperexpanded clone frequencies was noted, and after one year, T-cell counts and TCRbeta diversity were mostly ascribed to newly produced T cells. In some patients, the high TCRbeta diversity seen at day 60 was put down to recipient T cells and intrathymic progenitors that had survived conditioning. Apparently early alphabetaT-cell count recovery about two months after transplant reportedly relied on only several hundred rapidly expanded clones derived from non-depleted graft cells.

Library preparation employed PCR. Sequencer: Illumina HiSeq 2500. To normalize quantification of the TCRbeta repertoire, the TCR libraries were built with molecular barcoding that relied on unique molecular identifiers. The public reads were reprocessed in TCRdb via fastp at Q25 and MiXCR, keeping in-frame beta chains. Rows with a matching CDR3 protein are joined into one entry that keeps the most common DNA and genes. This sample lists approximately 99,000 distinct CDR3 sequences; approximately 6% were detected once. The biggest ten clones account for around 23% of the sample. V trim: 5 bases; J trim: 9 bases; unmatched bases: 6. Counted from cysteine to phenylalanine, this CDR3 has 13 amino acids. This entry keeps only the CDR3 DNA: 39 bases, framed from base 1. CDR1 MDHEN and CDR2 SYDVKM are derived from the germline V gene. As for this clonotype: No cognate antigen has been identified for it. No quality values exist for individual bases; no much larger clone is one base distant.

The sequence is built from TRBV28 and TRBJ2-1; the central 8 bases match TRBD2. The sequence was obtained from a male patient aged 2-15 years who had a stem cell transplant for acute lymphoblastic leukemia, so the T cells may come from the graft donor. This specimen consisted of PBMCs, mostly from graft donor cells, obtained 360 days after TCRalphabeta/CD19-depleted stem cell transplant. CDR3 reads: CASSLIAGTEQFF. The bases are TGTGCCAGCAGTCTAATAGCGGGAACTGAGCAGTTCTTC.